The T cell receptor (beta chain) under discussion was sequenced for a study of T-cell memory formation after mild COVID-19. This clonotype was counted between two and nine times. What it recognizes is unknown. Study-level results: Contracting CD4+ clones sat mainly in CM and EM; CD8+ in EMRA. Day 15 to 85 contractors were CD4/CD8 balanced; later expanders leaned CD4+.

TCRdb called the 5' RACE reads again in MiXCR, with one record for every CDR3 protein. Of roughly 110,000 distinct CDR3 sequences in the sample, roughly 12% were seen once. CDR3 size: 16 residues. Germline V CDR1 and CDR2: MNHNS, SASEGT. V dropped 6 bases and J dropped 8; count of bases not matched to a gene: 18. The V call is TRBV6-1, the J call TRBJ1-2; 7 nucleotides line up with TRBD1. Sample: PBMCs or a T cell subset sorted from them (not recorded which). This TCR was recovered from an adult woman who had mild COVID-19 (a few samples of this study predate the infection). Cell type and time point are not known. CDR3 nucleotide sequence: TGTGCCAGCAGAGCCCCTGGGACAGTTGCTAATACGGGCTACACCTTC. It codes for CASRAPGTVANTGYTF.